The 9 T cell receptor beta chains below were found in one sample sequenced in a study of shared clonotypes between healthy human individuals. Some clones are missing from TCRdb's copy, which holds only in-frame ones; the method was immunoSEQ multiplex PCR. The data hold some 580,000 clones, with more than 95% observed a single time. Selected positively for CCR7 and CD45RO-negative, naive CD8 cells excluded terminally differentiated effector memory CD45RA+ cells. The sample comprised naive CD8+ T cells sorted from blood. Receptors were obtained from a man in his thirties or forties in good health.

The chain links TRBV7-9 to TRBJ2-5; no reliable D call. Germline V CDR1 and CDR2: SEHNR, FQNEAQ (reference sequence). The CDR3 is made up of 13 amino acids. The V end was cut by 3 bases, the J end by 5 bases, with 10 bases between. The CDR3 DNA follows: TGTGCCAGCAGCTTCGGCAGATCCGAGACCCAGTACTTC. Protein product: CASSFGRSETQYF.

The CDR3 nucleotides read TGTGCCAGCTCACCGGATCAGGGAGGAGTCAACTTGGGTGAGCAGTTCTTC. It encodes CASSPDQGGVNLGEQFF. The J gene is TRBJ2-1, the V gene TRBV18; perhaps TRBD2 as D (6 bases). Germline assignment: CDR1 KGHSH and CDR2 LQKENI. V lost 3 bases to trimming and J lost 9 bases, with 24 bases between them. This CDR3 spans 17 amino acids.

Regarding this clone: The same CDR3 also results from other DNA sequences found in this sample. J is TRBJ2-7 and V is TRBV14; unclear D gene. V lost 1 base and J lost 0, with 4 bases in between. This CDR3 is built from 13 residues. Germline CDR1 reads SGHDN; CDR2 reads FVKESK. The CDR3 loop reads CASSQGSSYEQYF. In nucleotides, the CDR3 is TGTGCCAGCAGCCAAGGAAGCTCCTACGAGCAGTACTTC.

The CDR3 reads CASRDRENTEAFF. Here the CDR3 DNA reads TGTGCCAGCAGGGACAGGGAAAACACTGAAGCTTTCTTT. The chain links TRBV2 to TRBJ1-1; TRBD1 agrees at 8 bases. CDR1 is SNHLY and CDR2 is FYNNEI in the germline V gene. This CDR3 contains 13 residues. V gave up 6 bases and J gave up 2 bases; unmatched junction bases: 2.

The chain uses TRBV7-9 and TRBJ2-5, with 8 bases fitting TRBD1. CDR1 and CDR2 from the germline V gene are SEHNR and FQNEAQ (reference sequence). Trimming took 4 bases from V and 5 from J; bases not matched to a gene: 9. This CDR3 is 15 amino acids long. Here the CDR3 reads CASSSGQGIWETQYF. The CDR3 bases are TGTGCCAGCAGCTCCGGACAGGGCATATGGGAGACCCAGTACTTC.

This rearrangement joins TRBV6-1 to TRBJ1-5, with TRBD1 matching 7 bases. J gave up 3 bases and V 5 bases, and 4 bases lay outside the gene matches. Per the germline V gene, CDR1 is MNHNS and CDR2 is SASEGT. This CDR3 contains 14 residues. CDR3 residues: CASSLTGPNQPQHF. The CDR3 region has the DNA TGTGCCAGCAGTTTGACAGGGCCCAATCAGCCCCAGCATTTT.

The CDR3 DNA reads TGTGCCAGCAGCCCTGCCGGGACAGGGTTGGACACTGAAGCTTTCTTT. Its translation is CASSPAGTGLDTEAFF. The chain uses TRBV7-3 and TRBJ1-1, with 9 bases aligning to TRBD1. CDR3 length equals 16 residues. Germline V gene sequence: CDR1 SGHTA, CDR2 FQGTGA. J gave up 3 bases and V 5 bases, and 10 bases lay outside the gene matches.

The rearrangement links TRBV5-1 to TRBJ2-3; 9 nucleotides match TRBD2. This CDR3 region has 19 residues. Germline V gene sequence: CDR1 SGHRS, CDR2 YFSETQ. Trimming at V came to 2 bases and at J to 3 bases, leaving 16 bases not matched to a gene. CDR3 region: CASSFQGLAGNSKTDTQYF. CDR3 DNA sequence: TGCGCCAGCAGCTTCCAGGGCCTAGCGGGGAACTCCAAAACAGATACGCAGTATTTT.

The genes are TRBV18 and TRBJ2-5; possible D gene TRBD1, 5 bases. From germline, CDR1 is KGHSH and CDR2 LQKENI. The ends were cut back, 4 bases at V and 6 bases at J, with 21 bases in the middle. The CDR3 runs 16 residues. The CDR3 DNA is TGTGCCAGCTCACAGCCTGACAGACCCAGCCGACAGACCCAGTACTTC. This translates into CASSQPDRPSRQTQYF.